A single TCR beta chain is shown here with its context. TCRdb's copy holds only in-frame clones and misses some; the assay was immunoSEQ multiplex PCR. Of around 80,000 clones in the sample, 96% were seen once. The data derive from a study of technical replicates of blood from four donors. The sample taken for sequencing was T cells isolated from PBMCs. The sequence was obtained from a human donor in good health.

The CDR3 nucleotides are TGTGCCAGCAGTTTACTTAGCGGGAGGTCAGATACGCAGTATTTT. Its protein is CASSLLSGRSDTQYF. The genes are TRBV7-3 and TRBJ2-3; the match to TRBD2 covers 10 bases. This CDR3 is built from 15 residues. V shed 6 bases, J shed 4 bases, and the junction held 7 bases outside the gene matches. Per germline, CDR1 SGHTA and CDR2 FQGTGA.